This T cell receptor (beta chain) derives from a study of CD8+ T cells in alopecia areata. Turning to the study itself: Those patients who were treated received oral tofacitinib, which was given at 5 to 10 mg twice daily for moderate-to-severe alopecia areata. Overall study findings and caveats: Scalp clonality decreased significantly with tofacitinib, and so did expanded CD8+ clones among the top 100. Besides other cells, scalp samples also yield sequences of resident alphabeta T cells from normal skin.

This clone was counted between two and nine times. Its antigen is unknown. Described treatment: oral pan-JAK inhibitor, 5-10 mg twice daily. Reverse transcribed after extraction, RNA yielded cDNA as the sequencing template. Sequenced by immunoSEQ multiplex PCR; TCRdb stores in-frame clones only, minus some. The sample lists 200,000 or so clones; 55% to 75% were seen once. The sequencing here drew on CD4+ T cells sorted from blood, taken at week 24, from a patient treated with tofacitinib. The TCR comes from a human donor with alopecia areata.

The CDR3 DNA follows: TGTGCCAGTAGGACTAGACGAAACAATGAGCAGTTCTTC. As protein: CASRTRRNNEQFF. J is TRBJ2-1 and V is TRBV19, with D possibly being TRBD2 (6 bases). Germline CDR1 reads LNHDA; CDR2 reads SQIVND (reference sequence). Between the trimmed V and J ends, which lost 6 bases and 5 bases, there was a span of 11 bases. CDR3 length: 13 amino acids.